This is a list of T cell receptor beta chains from one sample in a study of technical replicates of blood from a few donors. Some clones are missing from TCRdb's copy, which holds only in-frame ones; the method was immunoSEQ multiplex PCR. Of more than 75,000 clones listed, 95% to 97% are singletons. The sample was T cells isolated from PBMCs. These receptors came from a human donor in good health. The CDR3 runs from the conserved cysteine through the conserved F or W. Fields, in order: clone size, V gene, D gene, J gene, CDR3 DNA, CDR3 protein. The D gene is left open where the match is weak. Clone size, where shown, is once, few, many, or a class for clones that have expanded.

clone size: .; V gene: TRBV5-1; D gene: .; J gene: TRBJ2-3; CDR3 DNA: TGCGCCAGCAGCTTCGGCACAGATACGCAGTATTTT; CDR3 protein: CASSFGTDTQYF
clone size: .; V gene: TRBV13; D gene: TRBD2; J gene: TRBJ2-2; CDR3 DNA: TGTGCCAGCAGGAACGGACTAGCGGCTTCCACCGGGGAGCTGTTTTTT; CDR3 protein: CASRNGLAASTGELFF
clone size: .; V gene: TRBV9; D gene: .; J gene: TRBJ2-7; CDR3 DNA: TGTGCCAGCAGCGTGGGTTCTAGCGTTTCCTACGAGCAGTACTTC; CDR3 protein: CASSVGSSVSYEQYF
clone size: .; V gene: TRBV4-3; D gene: .; J gene: TRBJ2-7; CDR3 DNA: TGCGCCAGCAGCCAAGGTGTATGGACAGCTGACTACGAGCAGTACTTC; CDR3 protein: CASSQGVWTADYEQYF
clone size: .; V gene: TRBV7-6; D gene: .; J gene: TRBJ2-1; CDR3 DNA: TGTGCCAGCAGCTCATTAGTACATGAGCAGTTCTTC; CDR3 protein: CASSSLVHEQFF
clone size: .; V gene: TRBV9; D gene: TRBD1; J gene: TRBJ1-4; CDR3 DNA: TGTGCCAGCAGCGAGCGAGGACAGGGGAGTGAAAAACTGTTTTTT; CDR3 protein: CASSERGQGSEKLFF
clone size: .; V gene: TRBV30; D gene: TRBD2; J gene: TRBJ2-7; CDR3 DNA: TGTGCCTGGAGTCCGGGACTAAAGACCTACGAGCAGTACTTC; CDR3 protein: CAWSPGLKTYEQYF
clone size: once; V gene: TRBV7-8; D gene: .; J gene: TRBJ1-5; CDR3 DNA: TGTGCCAGCAGCTCACAGGTCGTAGGCAATCAGCCCCAGCATTTT; CDR3 protein: CASSSQVVGNQPQHF
clone size: .; V gene: TRBV29-1; D gene: TRBD1; J gene: TRBJ1-2; CDR3 DNA: TGCAGCGTTCGGACAGGCTATGGCTACACCTTC; CDR3 protein: CSVRTGYGYTF
clone size: .; V gene: TRBV6-4; D gene: TRBD2; J gene: TRBJ2-7; CDR3 DNA: TGTGCCAGCAGTAGGGTCGAGAGACTAGCTGGCCACTACGAGCAGTACTTC; CDR3 protein: CASSRVERLAGHYEQYF
clone size: .; V gene: TRBV5-1; D gene: .; J gene: TRBJ2-7; CDR3 DNA: TGCGCCAGCAGCCTACAGGGGAGGCGTTCTTCCTACGAGCAGTACTTC; CDR3 protein: CASSLQGRRSSYEQYF
clone size: .; V gene: TRBV10-1; D gene: .; J gene: TRBJ1-1; CDR3 DNA: TGCGCCAGCAGTGAGTCGGGCAGGAAAGCTTTCTTT; CDR3 protein: CASSESGRKAFF
clone size: .; V gene: TRBV27; D gene: .; J gene: TRBJ2-7; CDR3 DNA: TGTGCCAGCAGTTTGGTCGGACCGCGGACTGAGCAGTACTTC; CDR3 protein: CASSLVGPRTEQYF
clone size: .; V gene: TRBV4-3; D gene: TRBD2; J gene: TRBJ2-1; CDR3 DNA: TGCGCCAGCAGCCTGGGACTAGCGGCTGGCAATGAGCAGTTCTTC; CDR3 protein: CASSLGLAAGNEQFF
clone size: .; V gene: TRBV30; D gene: .; J gene: TRBJ2-7; CDR3 DNA: TGTGCCTGGAGTTCAGGCCACGAGCAGTACTTC; CDR3 protein: CAWSSGHEQYF
clone size: .; V gene: TRBV21-1; D gene: .; J gene: TRBJ2-7; CDR3 DNA: TGTGCCAGCAGCCCGGAGGCTAGCGGGAGCTTTAGGTACGAGCAGTACTTC; CDR3 protein: CASSPEASGSFRYEQYF
clone size: .; V gene: TRBV14; D gene: .; J gene: TRBJ2-5; CDR3 DNA: TGTGCCAGCAGCCCACGGGACTTCCCCGTCCGGGAGACCCAGTACTTC; CDR3 protein: CASSPRDFPVRETQYF
clone size: .; V gene: TRBV27; D gene: TRBD1; J gene: TRBJ1-2; CDR3 DNA: TGTGCCAGCAGTTTATCGACAGGGGTTCGGGGCTACACCTTC; CDR3 protein: CASSLSTGVRGYTF